What follows describes a single TCR beta chain. The record originates from a study of blood T cell repertoires in COVID-19. Whole-study context: Specimens from acute and convalescent COVID-19 originated in the United States, Italy and Spain. Sources were T cells, B-cell-depleted T cells, or PBMCs; the material itself was cDNA or gDNA.

In the study's own analysis: Estimated nucleated cell counts came from reference gene primer amplification. Clones were sequenced by immunoSEQ multiplex PCR, and TCRdb holds only the in-frame ones, with some missing. That table gives V, J and clone size, and the DNA gave D and trimming. The sample yields about 260,000 clones, less than 90% seen once. V was trimmed by 0 bases and J by 8 bases, leaving 12 bases between them. Germline-derived CDR1 and CDR2 are SGDLS and YYNGEE. The CDR3 extends over 15 amino acids. The material sequenced was peripheral blood. This sequence originates from a man in his sixties with acute or convalescent COVID-19. The chain has TRBV9 and TRBJ1-6, with unresolved D. Here the CDR3 reads CASSVAPTADSPLHF. CDR3 sequence (DNA): TGTGCCAGCAGCGTAGCTCCCACAGCTGATTCACCCCTCCACTTT.